This T cell receptor beta chain was identified in a study of spatial heterogeneity in lung cancer. The study, taken as a whole, reports: For expanded intratumoral alpha and beta TCRs, counts tracked tumor mutation counts.

The CDR3 length is 11 residues. Trimming removed 5 bases from V and 6 bases from J, with 5 bases in between. The germline gives CDR1 SEHNR, CDR2 FQNEAQ (reference sequence). TCR cDNA molecules each had a unique molecular identifier. TCRdb re-derived calls from the 5' RACE reads in MiXCR, one entry per CDR3 protein. The sample lists about 10,000 distinct CDR3 sequences; about 6.9% were seen once. In its sample, this clonotype ranks as medium-sized. Its antigen is still unknown. Time point in this sample: sample taken at primary tumor resection. The donors comprised 60 to 85 untreated early-stage non-small cell lung cancer patients.

The chain couples TRBV7-9 to TRBJ2-1; D call uncertain. The clonotype was recovered from a male donor with early-stage non-small cell lung cancer. This specimen was lung tumor tissue, taken at surgery. The CDR3 here is CASSPRNEQFF. CDR3 in DNA: TGTGCCAGCAGCCCGCGCAATGAGCAGTTCTTC.